One T cell receptor beta chain is described in this entry. Its antigen is not known. The entry originates in a study of T-cell reconstitution after alpha-beta-depleted transplantation in children. Study-wide points: Newly produced T cells mostly accounted for T-cell counts and diversity one year post-transplant.

Trimming removed 5 bases from V and 3 bases from J; junction bases left unmatched: 5. CDR3 length: 15 residues. Per the germline V gene, CDR1 is MNHNS and CDR2 is SASEGT. Preparation of the TCRbeta library used unique molecular identifiers. TCRdb redid the calling of the PCR reads with MiXCR, one entry per CDR3 protein. The sample includes 200,000 to 250,000 distinct CDR3 sequences, approximately 8.4% of them seen just once. The receptor was isolated from a male patient between 2 and 10 years old who had a stem cell transplant for acute myeloid leukemia, so the T cells may come from the graft donor. This chain connects TRBV6-1 to TRBJ2-3; 10 nucleotides align to TRBD1. This material consisted of PBMCs, mostly from graft donor cells, taken 360 days after TCRalphabeta/CD19-depleted stem cell transplant. The CDR3 is CASSPDRGRTDTQYF. CDR3 sequence (DNA): TGTGCCAGCAGTCCCGACAGGGGGCGAACAGATACGCAGTATTTT.